Presented here are 6 T cell receptor beta chains from one specimen sequenced in a study of blood T cell repertoires in COVID-19. Libraries were prepared by immunoSEQ multiplex PCR; TCRdb keeps only in-frame clonotypes and omits some of them. The sample shows roughly 24,000 clones, roughly nine tenths of them seen only once. Source material: peripheral blood. The receptors were sampled from a woman between 70 and 85 years old with active COVID-19.

This clone rates as medium-sized (0.01 to 0.1%). V gene TRBV7-8 combines with J gene TRBJ1-5; D is perhaps TRBD1 (5 bases). The CDR3 runs 15 residues. CDR1 is SGHVS and CDR2 is FQNEAQ in the germline V gene. V was clipped by 3 bases and J by 6 bases, with 15 bases between them. The CDR3 nucleotides read TGTGCCAGCAGCTTGGAAACCACCAGGGTTCAGCCCCAGCATTTT. This translates into CASSLETTRVQPQHF.

The chain employs TRBV7-3 and TRBJ2-7, with D possibly TRBD1 on 5 matching bases. This CDR3 spans 13 amino acids. V gave up 3 bases and J gave up 6 bases, with 12 bases separating them. The germline V gene encodes CDR1 SGHTA and CDR2 FQGTGA. CDR3 sequence: CASSFAGSGEQYF. Here the CDR3 DNA reads TGTGCCAGCAGCTTTGCAGGGTCTGGCGAGCAGTACTTC. Together with reference TRBV7-3 and TRBJ2-7, the CDR3 gives the full variable domain: GAGVSQTPSNKVTEKGKYVELRCDPISGHTALYWYRQSLGQGPEFLIYFQGTGAADDSGLPNDRFFAVRPEGSVSTLKIQRTERGDSAVYLCASSFAGSGEQYFGPGTRLTVT.

The chain is built from TRBV2 and TRBJ1-5; tentatively, D is TRBD1 (6 bases). The CDR3 spans 13 residues. In germline, CDR1 is SNHLY, CDR2 FYNNEI. The V end lost 8 bases, the J end lost 5 bases, and 13 bases lay between the germline ends. CDR3 DNA sequence: TGTGCCAGCGGAGGGGGGGACTATCAGCCCCAGCATTTT. Translated, it gives CASGGGDYQPQHF.

The J gene is TRBJ2-1, the V gene TRBV24-1; TRBD1 aligns across 7 bases. V lost 4 bases to trimming and J lost 1 base; unmatched junction nucleotides: 3. The CDR3 is 15 residues long. In germline, CDR1 is KGHDR, CDR2 SFDVKD. The CDR3 loop reads CATSETTGSYNEQFF. CDR3 coding DNA: TGTGCCACCAGTGAGACGACAGGGTCCTACAATGAGCAGTTCTTC.

V and J are TRBV6-5 and TRBJ2-4, with D possibly TRBD1 on 6 matching bases. CDR3 length equals 13 residues. CDR1 MNHEY and CDR2 SVGAGI come from the germline V gene. V was trimmed by 8 bases and J by 4 bases, leaving 12 bases between them. CDR3 loop: CASEDRGKNIQYF. The CDR3 region has the DNA TGTGCCAGCGAGGACAGAGGGAAAAACATTCAGTACTTC.

The V and J genes are TRBV2 and TRBJ2-1, with TRBD2 as a possible D gene (5 bases). This CDR3 comprises 15 residues. CDR1 and CDR2 (germline): SNHLY, FYNNEI. Trimming removed 6 bases from V and 0 bases from J, with 12 bases in between. The DNA of the CDR3 is TGTGCCAGCAGGAAGGACTCCCGCTCCTACAATGAGCAGTTCTTC. Translating gives CASRKDSRSYNEQFF. Full variable domain (rest looked up from reference TRBV2 and TRBJ2-1): EPEVTQTPSHQVTQMGQEVILRCVPISNHLYFYWYRQILGQKVEFLVSFYNNEISEKSEIFDDQFSVERPDGSNFTLKIRSTKLEDSAMYFCASRKDSRSYNEQFFGPGTRLTVL.